Following are 28 T cell receptor beta chains from one sample sequenced in a study of PD-1 blockade in classical Hodgkin lymphoma (dated by TCRdb to about 2020). Libraries were constructed by the immunoSEQ multiplex PCR assay. TCRdb retrieved this table from immuneACCESS and kept in-frame rearrangements only. Not all clones are present; in checked studies, unresolved V genes account for under half, and no reason is known for the remainder. In all, the sample holds tens of thousands of clones, and 60% to 85% of those were seen once. The biggest ten clones account for approximately 21% of the sample. The meaning of the sample's time point label: cycle 2 day 1 (C2D1) of nivolumab. Relapse after autologous stem cell transplantation had occurred in all trial patients, and cohorts A, B and C were distinguished by prior brentuximab vedotin exposure. Material: peripheral blood mononuclear cells (PBMCs), obtained before the second cycle of nivolumab. Source of these receptors: a human donor with classical Hodgkin lymphoma.

V and J are TRBV7-2 and TRBJ2-5; 7 positions agree with TRBD2. Germline CDR1 reads SGHTA; CDR2 reads FQGNSA. The CDR3 length is 17 residues. V shed 1 base and J 3 bases; nucleotides not matched to a gene: 11. Here the CDR3 DNA reads TGTGCCAGCAGCTTAGTGGCTCGAGGCGGGAGCAAAGAGACCCAGTACTTC. Translating it yields CASSLVARGGSKETQYF.

The chain joins TRBV4-2 to TRBJ1-2, with a weak D call TRBD1 (5 bases). Trimming took 1 base from V and 2 from J, leaving 17 bases between them. Germline V lookup: CDR1 LGHNA, CDR2 YNFKEQ. The CDR3 loop spans 17 amino acids. The CDR3 loop is CASSQGGVERPNYGYTF. The CDR3 DNA is TGTGCCAGCAGCCAAGGAGGGGTGGAACGACCCAACTATGGCTACACCTTC.

The CDR3 DNA is TGTGCCATCAGTCCGACAGGGTTCAACACCGGGGAGCTGTTTTTT. Encoded protein: CAISPTGFNTGELFF. The J gene is TRBJ2-2, the V gene TRBV10-3; 7 bases fit TRBD1. The CDR3 sequence is 15 residues long. Losses at the gene ends were 5 bases for V and 2 bases for J; bases not matched to a gene: 5. Germline CDR1 is ENHRY and CDR2 is SYGVKD.

Comments on this clone: The same CDR3 also results from other DNA sequences found in this sample. This rearrangement joins TRBV5-1 to TRBJ1-1, with D uncertain. The CDR3 consists of 13 residues. V was trimmed by 0 bases and J by 3 bases, leaving 6 bases between them. Per the germline V gene, CDR1 is SGHRS and CDR2 is YFSETQ. The CDR3 coding sequence is TGCGCCAGCAGCTTGGCAGGTGACACTGAAGCTTTCTTT. Its translation: CASSLAGDTEAFF.

The rearrangement joins TRBV30 to TRBJ1-4; 9 bases line up with TRBD1. Germline CDR1 is GTSNPN and CDR2 is SVGIG (reference sequence). The ends lost 5 bases at V and 8 bases at J; junction bases unmatched: 6. The CDR3 sequence is 13 residues long. As DNA, the CDR3 is TGTGCCTGGGAAGGACAGGGGCGGGAAAAACTGTTTTTT. It is translated as CAWEGQGREKLFF.

V and J are TRBV9 and TRBJ1-1; no clear D. V lost 5 bases, J lost 5 bases, and 16 bases lay in between. Germline V CDR1 and CDR2: SGDLS, YYNGEE. The CDR3 contains 14 residues. The CDR3 DNA sequence: TGTGCCAGCAGACCCCGCCGGGATGGAACTGAAGCTTTCTTT. It is translated as CASRPRRDGTEAFF.

The V call is TRBV19, the J call TRBJ2-1, with 7 bases fitting TRBD2. V was clipped by 11 bases and J by 4 bases; unmatched bases: 11. Germline-derived CDR1 and CDR2 are LNHDA and SQIVND (reference sequence). The CDR3 loop spans 14 amino acids. The CDR3 DNA reads as TGTGCCTCGATGGGAGGGCTTACGTACAATGAGCAGTTCTTC. Protein sequence: CASMGGLTYNEQFF.

The chain recombines TRBV5-1 with TRBJ2-1; 7 nucleotides match TRBD2. The V gene end was trimmed by 7 bases and the J gene end by 10 bases; junction bases not matched to a gene: 29. The CDR3 is 19 residues long. Germline values: CDR1 SGHRS, CDR2 YFSETQ. The DNA of the CDR3 is TGCGCCAGCGTGGGGGGGGAACCACCAGTCCGGGACCCCTCAAGGGAGCAGTTCTTC. It translates to CASVGGEPPVRDPSREQFF. The variable domain in full, with the rest retrieved from reference TRBV5-1 and TRBJ2-1, is KAGVTQTPRYLIKTRGQQVTLSCSPISGHRSVSWYQQTPGQGLQFLFEYFSETQRNKGNFPGRFSGRQFSNSRSEMNVSTLELGDSALYLCASVGGEPPVRDPSREQFFGPGTRLTVL.

The rearrangement links TRBV30 to TRBJ2-2, with D maybe TRBD2 (7 bases). Trimming removed 5 bases at V and 7 bases at J, with 17 bases between. The CDR3 is 14 amino acids. Per the germline V gene, CDR1 is GTSNPN and CDR2 is SVGIG (reference sequence). CDR3 sequence (DNA): TGTGCCTGGGCGGCGGGGGCTCGAGGCGGGGAGCTGTTTTTT. Translation: CAWAAGARGGELFF.

This chain links TRBV4-1 with TRBJ2-5; the D call may be TRBD1 or TRBD2 (5 bases each). Trimming pared 1 base from V and 1 base from J, leaving 7 bases between. CDR1 and CDR2 from the germline V gene are MGHRA and YSYEKL. The CDR3 covers 14 residues. The CDR3 loop is CASSQVGTQETQYF. The CDR3 DNA is TGCGCCAGCAGCCAAGTTGGGACCCAAGAGACCCAGTACTTC.

Of note for this clone: One end of the junction is discordant with germline, which a read error may explain. The chain has TRBV5-4 and TRBJ1-2; 7 bases agree with TRBD1. CDR3 length: 13 residues. Germline loops: CDR1 SGHNT, CDR2 YYREEE (reference sequence). The CDR3 protein is CASRLGQMYGYTF. The CDR3, as DNA: TGTGCCAGCAGGTTGGGACAGATGTATGGCTACACCTTC.

In DNA form, the CDR3 reads TGTGCCAGCTCACCACGGGGCCACAGCGCCTTCACAGATACGCAGTATTTT. Amino acids: CASSPRGHSAFTDTQYF. The rearrangement uses TRBV18 and TRBJ2-3, with D possibly matching TRBD1 (5 bases). The V and J ends lost 1 base and 2 bases respectively, with 16 bases between them. The germline V gene has CDR1 KGHSH and CDR2 LQKENI. The CDR3 runs to 17 residues.

V gene TRBV28 combines with J gene TRBJ1-1, with TRBD1 matching over 7 bases. With 5 bases clipped from V and 5 bases from J, the junction kept 11 bases outside the gene matches. Germline lookup yields CDR1 MDHEN and CDR2 SYDVKM. The CDR3 length is 15 residues. The CDR3 sequence: CASSPNYRGGTEAFF. CDR3 coding DNA: TGTGCCAGCAGTCCGAACTACAGGGGAGGGACTGAAGCTTTCTTT.

This chain joins TRBV6-5 and TRBJ2-5; D is unresolved. This CDR3 comprises 15 residues. Trimming removed 0 bases at V and 5 bases at J, with 13 bases between. Germline V gene sequence: CDR1 MNHEY, CDR2 SVGAGI. In DNA form, the CDR3 reads TGTGCCAGCAGTTACTCGCGACATCGGAGTGAGACCCAGTACTTC. Its protein is CASSYSRHRSETQYF.

This chain connects TRBV28 to TRBJ2-7; D ambiguous. The CDR3 loop spans 16 amino acids. V gave up 4 bases and J gave up 4 bases, with 20 bases separating them. The germline V gene has CDR1 MDHEN and CDR2 SYDVKM. CDR3 in amino acids: CASSSGRGIQRYEQYF. CDR3 bases: TGTGCCAGCAGTTCGGGTAGAGGTATCCAGAGGTACGAGCAGTACTTC.

V gene TRBV5-6 combines with J gene TRBJ2-3; no reliable D call. Per the germline V gene, CDR1 is SGHDT and CDR2 is YYEEEE. V gave up 2 bases and J gave up 5 bases, with 6 bases separating them. The CDR3 contains 12 residues. CDR3 in DNA: TGTGCCAGCAGCTTTGACGAAGATACGCAGTATTTT. This codes for CASSFDEDTQYF.

The chain's CDR3 is CATRGHRGTDTQYF. CDR3 coding DNA: TGTGCCACCCGGGGACATCGAGGCACAGATACGCAGTATTTT. V and J are TRBV2 and TRBJ2-3; TRBD1 is a possible D gene (6 bases). The CDR3 contains 14 residues. The germline V and J ends were trimmed by 10 bases and 1 base, with 15 bases remaining between them. Germline CDR1 and CDR2: SNHLY and FYNNEI.

V is TRBV5-5 and J is TRBJ2-2; weak D call: TRBD1 (5 bases). Germline V gene data show CDR1 as SGHKS and CDR2 as YYEKEE (reference sequence). Trimming left V 4 bases short and J 0 bases short, with 13 bases between. The CDR3 loop spans 16 amino acids. The CDR3 protein is CASSLLGDPNTGELFF. The CDR3 bases are TGTGCCAGCAGCCTGCTAGGGGATCCGAACACCGGGGAGCTGTTTTTT.

This clone was detected only once. The J gene is TRBJ1-1, the V gene TRBV15, with TRBD1 identical over 9 bases. The junction had 7 bases not matched to a gene; V was cut back by 1 base and J by 7 bases. The germline CDR1 and CDR2 sequences are LNHNV and YYDKDF (reference sequence). The CDR3 has 15 residues. The CDR3, as DNA: TGTGCCACCAGCAGAGCCGGGACAGGGCGCAATGAAGCTTTCTTT. It encodes CATSRAGTGRNEAFF.

This chain links TRBV15 with TRBJ1-5, with D possibly matching TRBD1 (5 bases). CDR1 is LNHNV, CDR2 YYDKDF, per germline (reference sequence). This CDR3 contains 13 residues. Deletions cut 3 bases from V and 6 bases from J, with 9 bases between. The CDR3 DNA follows: TGTGCCACCAGCAGGGGACCCCGTCAGCCCCAGCATTTT. Amino acid sequence: CATSRGPRQPQHF. Complete variable domain (other parts from reference TRBV15 and TRBJ1-5): DAMVIQNPRYQVTQFGKPVTLSCSQTLNHNVMYWYQQKSSQAPKLLFHYYDKDFNNEADTPDNFQSRRPNTSFCFLDIRSPGLGDTAMYLCATSRGPRQPQHFGDGTRLSIL.

This clone was counted only a few times. V and J are TRBV7-9 and TRBJ2-7; D uncertain. Per germline, CDR1 SEHNR and CDR2 FQNEAQ (reference sequence). Trimming left V 5 bases short and J 2 bases short, with 4 bases between. The CDR3 consists of 11 residues. The CDR3 DNA reads as TGTGCCAGCAGCGGAGCCTACGAGCAGTACTTC. Residues: CASSGAYEQYF.

The chain combines TRBV9 with TRBJ2-2; 9 bases fit TRBD1. This CDR3 is 16 amino acids long. J gave up 4 bases and V 3 bases, and 7 bases lay outside the gene matches. The V gene's germline CDR1 is SGDLS and CDR2 YYNGEE. The CDR3 nucleotides read TGTGCCAGCAGCGCGGGGGGACAGGGCATCACCGGGGAGCTGTTTTTT. This sequence encodes CASSAGGQGITGELFF.

This chain connects TRBV7-2 to TRBJ1-3; a weak D match, TRBD1 (6 bases). The germline gives CDR1 SGHTA, CDR2 FQGNSA. This CDR3 region has 15 residues. Trimming took off 5 bases at V and 3 bases at J, with 14 bases between the two ends. The CDR3 region is CASSGGTFLGNTIYF. The CDR3 region has the DNA TGTGCCAGCAGCGGGGGGACATTCCTTGGAAACACCATATATTTT.

The V gene is TRBV2, the J gene TRBJ2-6; D not certain. This CDR3 has 13 residues. Germline loops: CDR1 SNHLY, CDR2 FYNNEI. Deletions cut 7 bases from V and 0 bases from J, with 4 bases between. The CDR3 bases are TGTGCCAGCATGCCCTCTGGGGCCAACGTCCTGACTTTC. Protein sequence: CASMPSGANVLTF.

The rearrangement links TRBV14 to TRBJ2-5, with D possibly being TRBD2 (6 bases). CDR3 length: 14 residues. Trimming took off 0 bases at V and 10 bases at J, with 15 bases between the two ends. Germline V gene data show CDR1 as SGHDN and CDR2 as FVKESK. The DNA of the CDR3 is TGTGCCAGCAGCCAAGAAAGCGGGTGGGGGAACCAGTACTTC. It translates to CASSQESGWGNQYF.

The rearrangement links TRBV10-3 to TRBJ2-7, with 9 bases fitting TRBD2. The germline V gene has CDR1 ENHRY and CDR2 SYGVKD. The CDR3 sequence is 16 residues long. After removal of 0 bases from V and 0 bases from J, the junction contained 3 bases not matched to a gene. CDR3 in amino acids: CAISESGGGVSYEQYF. The CDR3 bases are TGTGCCATCAGTGAGTCGGGCGGGGGGGTCTCCTACGAGCAGTACTTC.

This clone occurred a few times. The V and J genes are TRBV6-5 and TRBJ1-1; TRBD1 is a possible D gene (5 bases). CDR3 length equals 13 residues. Germline V gene data show CDR1 as MNHEY and CDR2 as SVGAGI. V lost 5 bases, J lost 5 bases, and 12 bases lay in between. The CDR3 nucleotides read TGTGCCAGCAGTGAGTTGGGGGAGACTGAAGCTTTCTTT. Its protein is CASSELGETEAFF.

The chain carries TRBV5-5 and TRBJ2-7, with TRBD1 as a possible D gene (5 bases). Trimming shortened V by 0 bases and J by 2 bases, and 15 bases separated the two germline ends. The CDR3 totals 16 residues. Germline CDR1 is SGHKS and CDR2 is YYEKEE (reference sequence). The CDR3, as DNA: TGTGCCAGCAGCTTGGGTCCAGGGCTCGAGGCCTACGAGCAGTACTTC. Its protein product is CASSLGPGLEAYEQYF.